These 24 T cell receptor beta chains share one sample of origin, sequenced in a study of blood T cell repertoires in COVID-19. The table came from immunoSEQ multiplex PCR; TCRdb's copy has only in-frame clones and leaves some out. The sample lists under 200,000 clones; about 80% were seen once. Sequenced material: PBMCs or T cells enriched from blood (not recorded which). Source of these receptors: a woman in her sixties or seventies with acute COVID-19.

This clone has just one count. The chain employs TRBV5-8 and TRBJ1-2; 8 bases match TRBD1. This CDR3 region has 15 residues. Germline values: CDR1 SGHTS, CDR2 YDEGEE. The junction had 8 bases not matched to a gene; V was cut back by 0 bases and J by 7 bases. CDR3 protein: CASSLAYRGTGGYTF. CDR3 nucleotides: TGTGCCAGCAGCTTGGCTTACAGGGGGACGGGTGGCTACACCTTC.

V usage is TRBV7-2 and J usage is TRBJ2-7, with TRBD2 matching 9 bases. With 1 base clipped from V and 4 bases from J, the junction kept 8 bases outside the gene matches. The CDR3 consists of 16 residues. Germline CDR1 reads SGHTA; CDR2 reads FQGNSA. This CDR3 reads CASSLEASSGIYEQYF. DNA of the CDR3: TGTGCCAGCAGCTTAGAGGCTTCTAGCGGGATTTACGAGCAGTACTTC.

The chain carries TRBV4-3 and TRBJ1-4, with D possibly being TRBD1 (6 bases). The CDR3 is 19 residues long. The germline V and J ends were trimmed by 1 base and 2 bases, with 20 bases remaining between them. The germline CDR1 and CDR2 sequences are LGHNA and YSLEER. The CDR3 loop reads CASSQVRGALVSTNEKLFF. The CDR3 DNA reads TGCGCCAGCAGCCAAGTGCGGGGGGCTTTAGTTTCGACTAATGAAAAACTGTTTTTT.

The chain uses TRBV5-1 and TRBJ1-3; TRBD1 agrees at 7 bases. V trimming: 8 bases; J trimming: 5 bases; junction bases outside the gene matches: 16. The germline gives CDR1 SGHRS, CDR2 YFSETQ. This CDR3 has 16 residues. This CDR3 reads CARDDGQGVLRNTIYF. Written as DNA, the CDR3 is TGCGCCAGGGATGATGGCCAGGGGGTATTAAGAAACACCATATATTTT.

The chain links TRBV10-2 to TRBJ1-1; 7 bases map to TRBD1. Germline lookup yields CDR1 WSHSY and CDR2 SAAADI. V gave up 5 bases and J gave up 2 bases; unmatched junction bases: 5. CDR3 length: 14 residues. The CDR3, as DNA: TGCGCCAGCAGTCTGGCAGGGGGTAACACTGAAGCTTTCTTT. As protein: CASSLAGGNTEAFF.

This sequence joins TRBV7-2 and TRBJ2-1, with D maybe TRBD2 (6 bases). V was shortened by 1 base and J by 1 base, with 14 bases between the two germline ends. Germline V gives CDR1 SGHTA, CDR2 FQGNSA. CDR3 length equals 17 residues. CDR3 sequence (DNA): TGTGCCAGCAGCTTAGAGAGGTTAGCGGCTTCCTACAATGAGCAGTTCTTC. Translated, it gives CASSLERLAASYNEQFF.

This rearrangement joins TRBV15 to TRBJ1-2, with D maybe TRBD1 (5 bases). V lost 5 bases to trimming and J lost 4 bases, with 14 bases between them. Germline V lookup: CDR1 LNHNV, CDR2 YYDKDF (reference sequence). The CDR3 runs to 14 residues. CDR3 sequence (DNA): TGTGCCACCAGCGGGGGGACTGAATCCTATGGCTACACCTTC. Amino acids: CATSGGTESYGYTF.

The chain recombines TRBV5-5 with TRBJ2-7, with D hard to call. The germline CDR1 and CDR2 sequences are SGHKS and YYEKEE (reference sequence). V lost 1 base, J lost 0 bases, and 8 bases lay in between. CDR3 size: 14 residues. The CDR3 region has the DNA TGTGCCAGCAGCTTGTCCAGCGTCTCCTACGAGCAGTACTTC. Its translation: CASSLSSVSYEQYF.

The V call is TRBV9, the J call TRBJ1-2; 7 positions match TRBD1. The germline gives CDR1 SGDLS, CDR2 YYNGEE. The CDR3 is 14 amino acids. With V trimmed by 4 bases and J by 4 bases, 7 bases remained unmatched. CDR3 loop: CASSTRQGSYGYTF. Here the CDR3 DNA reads TGTGCCAGCAGCACACGACAGGGTAGCTATGGCTACACCTTC.

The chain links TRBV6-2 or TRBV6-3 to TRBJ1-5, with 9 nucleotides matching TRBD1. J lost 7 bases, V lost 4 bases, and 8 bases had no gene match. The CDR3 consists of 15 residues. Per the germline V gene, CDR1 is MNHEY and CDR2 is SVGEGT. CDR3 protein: CASSSPQGARQPQHF. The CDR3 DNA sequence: TGTGCCAGCAGTTCCCCACAGGGGGCAAGGCAGCCCCAGCATTTT.

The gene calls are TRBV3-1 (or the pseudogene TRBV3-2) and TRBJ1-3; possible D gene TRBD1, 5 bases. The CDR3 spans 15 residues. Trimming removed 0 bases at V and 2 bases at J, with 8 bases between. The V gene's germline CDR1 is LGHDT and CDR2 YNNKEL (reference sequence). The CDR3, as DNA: TGTGCCAGCAGCCAAGATATCAGGGCTGGAAACACCATATATTTT. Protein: CASSQDIRAGNTIYF.

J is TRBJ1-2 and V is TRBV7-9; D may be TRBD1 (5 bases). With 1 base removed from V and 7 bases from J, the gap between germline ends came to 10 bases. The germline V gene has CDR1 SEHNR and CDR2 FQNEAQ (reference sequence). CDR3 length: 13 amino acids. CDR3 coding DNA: TGTGCCAGCAGCTTAGACAGGATAAGTGGCTACACCTTC. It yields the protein CASSLDRISGYTF. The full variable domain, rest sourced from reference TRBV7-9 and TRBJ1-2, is DTGVSQNPRHKITKRGQNVTFRCDPISEHNRLYWYRQTLGQGPEFLTYFQNEAQLEKSRLLSDRFSAERPKGSFSTLEIQRTEQGDSAMYLCASSLDRISGYTFGSGTRLTVV.

For the CDR3, the DNA is TGTGCCAGCCACCCCAATGGACAGGTTTTCACTGAAGCTTTCTTT. Translated, it gives CASHPNGQVFTEAFF. The V and J genes are TRBV18 and TRBJ1-1, with 7 nucleotides matching TRBD1. This CDR3 is 15 amino acids long. V trimming: 8 bases; J trimming: 4 bases; junction bases outside the gene matches: 13. Looked up from germline, CDR1 is KGHSH and CDR2 is LQKENI. Drawing the rest from reference TRBV18 and TRBJ1-1, the complete variable domain is NAGVMQNPRHLVRRRGQEARLRCSPMKGHSHVYWYRQLPEEGLKFMVYLQKENIIDESGMPKERFSAEFPKEGPSILRIQQVVRGDSAAYFCASHPNGQVFTEAFFGQGTRLTVV.

In nucleotides, the CDR3 is TGTGCCTGGACAGGGGCAGGGCAGCCCCAGCATTTT. Translation gives CAWTGAGQPQHF. J is TRBJ1-5 and V is TRBV30, with D perhaps matching TRBD1 (6 bases). CDR3 length equals 12 residues. The ends were cut back, 4 bases at V and 7 bases at J, with 11 bases in the middle. Per germline, CDR1 GTSNPN and CDR2 SVGIG (reference sequence).

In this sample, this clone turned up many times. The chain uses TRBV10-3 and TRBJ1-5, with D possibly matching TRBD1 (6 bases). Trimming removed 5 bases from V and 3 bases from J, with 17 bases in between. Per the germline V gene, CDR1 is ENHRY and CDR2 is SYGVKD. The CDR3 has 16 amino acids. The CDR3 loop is CAISQTGPENNQPQHF. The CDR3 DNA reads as TGTGCCATCAGTCAGACAGGACCCGAAAACAATCAGCCCCAGCATTTT.

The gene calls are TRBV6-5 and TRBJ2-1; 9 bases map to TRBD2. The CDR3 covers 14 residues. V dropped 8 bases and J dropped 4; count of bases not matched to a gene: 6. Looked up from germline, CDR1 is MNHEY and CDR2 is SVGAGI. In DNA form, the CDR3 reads TGTGCCAGCGCCAGCGGGAGGTATTACAATGAGCAGTTCTTC. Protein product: CASASGRYYNEQFF.

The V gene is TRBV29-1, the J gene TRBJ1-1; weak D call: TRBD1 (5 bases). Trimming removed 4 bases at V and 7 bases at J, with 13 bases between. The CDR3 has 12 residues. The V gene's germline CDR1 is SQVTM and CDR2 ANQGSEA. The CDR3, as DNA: TGCAGCGTTGGGGAACAGGCGTTTGAAGCTTTCTTT. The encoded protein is CSVGEQAFEAFF.

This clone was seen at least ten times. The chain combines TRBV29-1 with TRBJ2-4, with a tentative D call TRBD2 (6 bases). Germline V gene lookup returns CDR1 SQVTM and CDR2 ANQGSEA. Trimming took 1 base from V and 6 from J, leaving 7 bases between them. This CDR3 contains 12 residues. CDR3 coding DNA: TGCAGCGTTGAAGTGGAGGGAAACATTCAGTACTTC. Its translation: CSVEVEGNIQYF.

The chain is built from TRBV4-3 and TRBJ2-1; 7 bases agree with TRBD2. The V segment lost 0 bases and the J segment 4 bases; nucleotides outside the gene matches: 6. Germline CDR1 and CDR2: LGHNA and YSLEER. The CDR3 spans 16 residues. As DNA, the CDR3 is TGCGCCAGCAGCCAAGATTGGGCTAGCGGATACAATGAGCAGTTCTTC. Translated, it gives CASSQDWASGYNEQFF.

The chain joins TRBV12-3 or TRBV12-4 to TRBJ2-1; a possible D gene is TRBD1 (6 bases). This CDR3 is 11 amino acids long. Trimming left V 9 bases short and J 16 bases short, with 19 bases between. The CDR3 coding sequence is TGTGCCAGTTCCCGGGACACCCTTCTCTTCTTC. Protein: CASSRDTLLFF.

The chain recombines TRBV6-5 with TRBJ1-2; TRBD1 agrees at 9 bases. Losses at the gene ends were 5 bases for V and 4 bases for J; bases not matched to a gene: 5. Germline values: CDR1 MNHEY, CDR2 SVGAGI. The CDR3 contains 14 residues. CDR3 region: CASSTGGEGYGYTF. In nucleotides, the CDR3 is TGTGCCAGCAGTACAGGGGGCGAGGGCTATGGCTACACCTTC.

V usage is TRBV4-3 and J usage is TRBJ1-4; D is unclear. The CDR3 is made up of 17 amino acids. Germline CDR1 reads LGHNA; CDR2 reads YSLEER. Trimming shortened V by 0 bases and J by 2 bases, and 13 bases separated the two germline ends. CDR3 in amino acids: CASSQDQSIGTNEKLFF. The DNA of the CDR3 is TGCGCCAGCAGCCAAGATCAGAGTATCGGGACTAATGAAAAACTGTTTTTT.

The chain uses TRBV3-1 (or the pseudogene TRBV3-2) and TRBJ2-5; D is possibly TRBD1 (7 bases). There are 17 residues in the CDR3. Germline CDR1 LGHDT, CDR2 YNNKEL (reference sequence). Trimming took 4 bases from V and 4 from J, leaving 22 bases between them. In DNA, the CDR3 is TGTGCCAGCAGCCCGCATGAGGCCGCCAGGGGGGCAGAGACCCAGTACTTC. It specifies CASSPHEAARGAETQYF.

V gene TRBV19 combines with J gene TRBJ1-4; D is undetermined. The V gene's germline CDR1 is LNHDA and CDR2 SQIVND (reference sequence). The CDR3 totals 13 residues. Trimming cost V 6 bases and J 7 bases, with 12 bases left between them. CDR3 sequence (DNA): TGTGCCAGTAGCCAACAGCCTTTTGAAAAACTGTTTTTT. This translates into CASSQQPFEKLFF.